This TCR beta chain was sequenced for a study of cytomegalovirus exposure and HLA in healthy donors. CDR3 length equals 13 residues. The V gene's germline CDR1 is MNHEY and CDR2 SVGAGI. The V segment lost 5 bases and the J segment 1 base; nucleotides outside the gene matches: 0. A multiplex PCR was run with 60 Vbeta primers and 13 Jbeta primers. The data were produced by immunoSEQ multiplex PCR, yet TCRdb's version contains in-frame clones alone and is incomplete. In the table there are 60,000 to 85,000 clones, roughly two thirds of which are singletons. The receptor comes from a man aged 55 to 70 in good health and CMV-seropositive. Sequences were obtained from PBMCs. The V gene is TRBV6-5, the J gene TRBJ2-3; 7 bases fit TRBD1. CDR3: CASSGQGTDTQYF. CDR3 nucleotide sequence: TGTGCCAGCAGTGGACAGGGCACAGATACGCAGTATTTT.